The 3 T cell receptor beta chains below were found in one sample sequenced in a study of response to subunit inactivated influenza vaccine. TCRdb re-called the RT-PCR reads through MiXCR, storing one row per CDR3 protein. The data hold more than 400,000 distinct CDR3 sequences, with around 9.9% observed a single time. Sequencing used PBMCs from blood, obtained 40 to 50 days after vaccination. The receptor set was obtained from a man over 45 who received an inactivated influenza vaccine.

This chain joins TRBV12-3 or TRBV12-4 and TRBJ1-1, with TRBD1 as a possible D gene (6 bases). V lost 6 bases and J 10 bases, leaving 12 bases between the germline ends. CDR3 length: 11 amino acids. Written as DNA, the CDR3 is TGTGCCAGCAGCACAGGGTTGACAGCTTTCTTT. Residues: CASSTGLTAFF.

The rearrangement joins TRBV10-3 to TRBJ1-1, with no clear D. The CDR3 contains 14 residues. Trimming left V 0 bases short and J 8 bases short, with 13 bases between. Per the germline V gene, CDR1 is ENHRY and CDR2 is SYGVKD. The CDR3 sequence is CAISESPRMEEAFF. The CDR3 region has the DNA TGTGCCATCAGTGAGTCGCCACGCATGGAAGAAGCTTTCTTT.

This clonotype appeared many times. The CDR3 nucleotides read TGCAGTGCTAGTTTAAGCGTGCCCCGCTCCTACAATGAGCAGTTCTTC. This sequence encodes CSASLSVPRSYNEQFF. The chain recombines TRBV20-1 with TRBJ2-1; D uncertain. Germline-derived CDR1 and CDR2 are DFQATT and SNEGSKA (reference sequence). The CDR3 spans 16 residues. Trimming removed 3 bases from V and 0 bases from J, with 15 bases in between.